A single sample gave rise to the 20 T cell receptor beta chains below, sequenced in a study of T cell responses to AZD1222 COVID-19 vaccine. Profiling relied on immunoSEQ multiplex PCR, and the TCRdb table lists in-frame clones only, not all of them. The table records fewer than 120,000 clones, 81% of them present only once. The source material was peripheral blood, sampled on day 0 of AZD1222 vaccination. These receptors were taken from an adult in good health.

This clone came up once. V usage is TRBV10-3 and J usage is TRBJ2-3; 7 bases are a match to TRBD2. The CDR3 is 15 residues long. V was pared by 0 bases and J by 2 bases, with 2 bases of the junction left unmatched. Germline V CDR1 and CDR2: ENHRY, SYGVKD. DNA of the CDR3: TGTGCCATCAGTGAGTCTCTAGCGGACACAGATACGCAGTATTTT. Its translation is CAISESLADTDTQYF.

V gene TRBV7-2 combines with J gene TRBJ2-3, with a tentative D call TRBD2 (6 bases). The CDR3 runs 12 residues. CDR1 and CDR2 from the germline V gene are SGHTA and FQGNSA. The V end was cut by 1 base, the J end by 12 bases, with 11 bases between. CDR3 region: CASSLEREIQYF. CDR3 nucleotides: TGTGCCAGCAGCTTAGAACGGGAGATTCAGTATTTT.

In this sample, this clone turned up once. This chain links TRBV27 with TRBJ1-2, with a weak D call TRBD1 (5 bases). Between the trimmed V and J ends, which lost 5 bases and 4 bases, there was a span of 17 bases. The CDR3 runs to 15 residues. Germline V CDR1 and CDR2: MNHEY, SMNVEV (reference sequence). The CDR3 protein is CASSTGRTMGYGYTF. The CDR3 DNA is TGTGCCAGCAGTACAGGACGGACGATGGGCTATGGCTACACCTTC.

Points on this clone: Other nucleotide sequences in the sample specify the same CDR3. This rearrangement joins TRBV12-3 or TRBV12-4 to TRBJ2-6; D is unclear. Deletions cut 6 bases from V and 1 base from J, with 4 bases between. This CDR3 comprises 13 residues. As DNA, the CDR3 is TGTGCCAGCAGATCGTCTGGGGCCAACGTCCTGACTTTC. Its translation is CASRSSGANVLTF.

The chain employs TRBV23-1 and TRBJ2-3, with 11 bases aligning to TRBD2. TRBV23-1 is an ORF, and what it does is uncertain. J was trimmed by 2 bases and V by 0 bases; bases with no gene match: 7. The CDR3 spans 18 residues. CDR3 loop: CASSQSALAGGSTDTQYF. CDR3 nucleotide sequence: TGCGCCAGCAGTCAATCGGCGCTAGCGGGGGGTTCCACAGATACGCAGTATTTT.

The chain couples TRBV6-2 or TRBV6-3 to TRBJ2-7; 12 nucleotides align to TRBD2. The germline CDR1 and CDR2 sequences are MNHEY and SVGEGT. The CDR3 extends over 17 amino acids. The junction had 9 bases not matched to a gene; V was cut back by 2 bases and J by 4 bases. The CDR3 here is CASSYPRLAGDLYEQYF. The CDR3 DNA is TGTGCCAGCAGTTACCCTCGACTAGCGGGGGACCTTTACGAGCAGTACTTC.

This chain links TRBV2 with TRBJ2-4; either TRBD1 or TRBD2 may supply D (6 bases each). Trimming took off 4 bases at V and 0 bases at J, with 16 bases between the two ends. Germline CDR1 SNHLY, CDR2 FYNNEI. This CDR3 comprises 17 residues. CDR3 nucleotide sequence: TGTGCCAGCAGTGTAGGAGGGACAAGACTAGCCAAAAACATTCAGTACTTC. Translating gives CASSVGGTRLAKNIQYF.

The chain employs TRBV6-2 or TRBV6-3 and TRBJ1-5; D unclear. This CDR3 region has 12 residues. The germline V gene has CDR1 MNHEY and CDR2 SVGEGT. The V end lost 0 bases, the J end lost 14 bases, and 11 bases lay between the germline ends. CDR3: CASSYSSGWKHF. The CDR3 DNA sequence: TGTGCCAGCAGTTACTCTTCCGGGTGGAAGCATTTT.

The chain has TRBV7-9 and TRBJ2-5, with D maybe TRBD1 (6 bases). Germline CDR1 and CDR2: SEHNR and FQNEAQ (reference sequence). The CDR3 contains 15 residues. With 6 bases removed from V and 2 bases from J, the gap between germline ends came to 16 bases. The CDR3: CASSRARGKQETQYF. DNA of the CDR3: TGTGCCAGCAGTAGGGCTAGGGGGAAGCAAGAGACCCAGTACTTC.

The chain couples TRBV28 to TRBJ2-7; 8 nucleotides match TRBD1. After removal of 10 bases from V and 3 bases from J, the junction contained 8 bases not matched to a gene. The CDR3 spans 13 residues. CDR1 and CDR2 (germline): MDHEN, SYDVKM. Written as DNA, the CDR3 is TGTGCCACATTACAGGGGGGTCGCTACGAGCAGTACTTC. Its protein is CATLQGGRYEQYF.

V gene TRBV6-5 combines with J gene TRBJ2-3; D is perhaps TRBD2 (6 bases). CDR1 MNHEY and CDR2 SVGAGI come from the germline V gene. This CDR3 is 15 amino acids long. V was pared by 5 bases and J by 0 bases, with 12 bases between. CDR3 amino acids: CASSLIADSTDTQYF. In nucleotides, the CDR3 is TGTGCCAGCAGTCTTATAGCGGATAGCACAGATACGCAGTATTTT.

The CDR3 DNA sequence: TGTGCCAGCAGCCAAGGGACAGGGGATGGGTATGGCTACACCTTC. Protein sequence: CASSQGTGDGYGYTF. The rearrangement uses TRBV3-1 (or the pseudogene TRBV3-2) and TRBJ1-2, with TRBD1 matching over 9 bases. This CDR3 is 15 amino acids long. Germline V lookup: CDR1 LGHDT, CDR2 YNNKEL (reference sequence). The V and J ends lost 1 base and 5 bases, in that order; junction bases with no gene match: 5.

The V and J genes are TRBV28 and TRBJ1-4; TRBD1 aligns across 8 bases. V was pared by 6 bases and J by 8 bases, with 11 bases of the junction left unmatched. This CDR3 is built from 15 residues. The V gene's germline CDR1 is MDHEN and CDR2 SYDVKM. The CDR3 DNA reads TGTGCCAGCAGCAAGGGACAGGCCGGGAGGGAAAAACTGTTTTTT. It specifies CASSKGQAGREKLFF. Full variable domain (missing parts from reference TRBV28 and TRBJ1-4): DVKVTQSSRYLVKRTGEKVFLECVQDMDHENMFWYRQDPGLGLRLIYFSYDVKMKEKGDIPEGYSVSREKKERFSLILESASTNQTSMYLCASSKGQAGREKLFFGSGTQLSVL.

A few counts support this clone. The chain recombines TRBV2 with TRBJ2-6; possibly TRBD2 for D (6 bases). The CDR3 is 16 residues long. Deletions cut 1 base from V and 2 bases from J, with 9 bases between. Germline CDR1 reads SNHLY; CDR2 reads FYNNEI. CDR3 in amino acids: CASSEGGVAGANVLTF. Written as DNA, the CDR3 is TGTGCCAGCAGTGAAGGGGGGGTTGCTGGGGCCAACGTCCTGACTTTC.

The genes are TRBV30 and TRBJ1-5; 7 positions match TRBD1. With 0 bases clipped from V and 0 bases from J, the junction kept 11 bases outside the gene matches. Germline V CDR1 and CDR2: GTSNPN, SVGIG (reference sequence). The CDR3 consists of 18 residues. This CDR3 is CAWSVVGQALYSNQPQHF. CDR3 bases: TGTGCCTGGAGTGTGGTAGGACAGGCACTCTATAGCAATCAGCCCCAGCATTTT.

The chain links TRBV9 to TRBJ2-3; D remains ambiguous. V lost 0 bases, J lost 5 bases, and 4 bases lay in between. Germline V gene lookup returns CDR1 SGDLS and CDR2 YYNGEE. This CDR3 has 12 amino acids. The CDR3 DNA reads as TGTGCCAGCAGCGTAGAGAAAGATACGCAGTATTTT. Protein product: CASSVEKDTQYF.

The J gene is TRBJ1-1, the V gene TRBV19; 7 bases align to TRBD1. The CDR3 is 16 residues long. J gave up 1 base and V 5 bases, and 10 bases lay outside the gene matches. Per the germline V gene, CDR1 is LNHDA and CDR2 is SQIVND (reference sequence). CDR3 in DNA: TGTGCCAGTAGTTGGGGTCCAGGGGGTTGGAACACTGAAGCTTTCTTT. Encoded protein: CASSWGPGGWNTEAFF.

A single count supports this clone. The chain couples TRBV6-5 to TRBJ1-5; TRBD1 matches 7 bases. This CDR3 has 14 residues. The V gene end was trimmed by 6 bases and the J gene end by 5 bases; junction bases not matched to a gene: 7. Per the germline V gene, CDR1 is MNHEY and CDR2 is SVGAGI. The DNA for the CDR3 is TGTGCCAGCAGGGCAGGGGGGGTGTATCAGCCCCAGCATTTT. This encodes CASRAGGVYQPQHF.

The chain has TRBV5-1 and TRBJ2-2, with TRBD1 identical over 8 bases. CDR1 is SGHRS and CDR2 is YFSETQ in the germline V gene. Unmatched junction bases numbered 4, after V lost 2 bases and J lost 4 bases. The CDR3 runs to 15 residues. DNA of the CDR3: TGCGCCAGCAGCTTAGGACAGGGCTTCACCGGGGAGCTGTTTTTT. This codes for CASSLGQGFTGELFF.

The chain couples TRBV6-5 to TRBJ2-1; D is unresolved. Germline assignment: CDR1 MNHEY and CDR2 SVGAGI. The CDR3 loop spans 14 amino acids. Trimming removed 3 bases from V and 5 bases from J, with 11 bases in between. CDR3 bases: TGTGCCAGCAGTTATAGAAATACCCACAATGAGCAGTTCTTC. Translation gives CASSYRNTHNEQFF.